A selection of T cell receptor beta chains follows, all from one sample in a study of T cell responses to AZD1222 COVID-19 vaccine. Measured with immunoSEQ multiplex PCR; TCRdb has only the in-frame clones, and not every one. The table includes some 170,000 clones, 70% to 90% detected once. This specimen was peripheral blood, taken on day 0 of AZD1222 vaccination. These receptors were collected from an adult in good health. The CDR3 runs from the conserved cysteine through the conserved F or W. Each record gives: CDR3 protein, CDR3 length, J gene, V gene.

CASSTTTGTGNTIYF | 15 | TRBJ1-3 | TRBV11-2
CASSSRGQGGYEQYF | 15 | TRBJ2-7 | TRBV13
CASPPPGDYGYTF | 13 | TRBJ1-2 | TRBV18
CASSIDLTSGGEQFF | 15 | TRBJ2-1 | TRBV19
CASGRDRFSYEQYF | 14 | TRBJ2-7 | TRBV2
CASSLGLAGVGELFF | 15 | TRBJ2-2 | TRBV28
CASSENFLSGGAEDTQYF | 18 | TRBJ2-3 | TRBV9
CATARGGDGIWNQPQHF | 17 | TRBJ1-5 | TRBV24-1
CASVLGSPTGELFF | 14 | TRBJ2-2 | TRBV5-5
CASTPPGWESYNSPLHF | 17 | TRBJ1-6 | TRBV28
CASSIGRVGNQPQHF | 15 | TRBJ1-5 | TRBV19
CASSVGKGNQPQHF | 14 | TRBJ1-5 | TRBV25-1
CASSYTTGRATEAFF | 15 | TRBJ1-1 | TRBV6-5
CARDREIKNTEAFF | 14 | TRBJ1-1 | TRBV27
CASSTGQGARNIQYF | 15 | TRBJ2-4 | TRBV18
CASSLPRDGATEAFF | 15 | TRBJ1-1 | TRBV28
CASSKNDRGPGYEQYF | 16 | TRBJ2-7 | TRBV4-3
CASQTGVTEAFF | 12 | TRBJ1-1 | TRBV28
CASSQDWGNLGTQYF | 15 | TRBJ2-5 | TRBV4-2
CASSLDRSPSSGNTIYF | 17 | TRBJ1-3 | TRBV7-2
CASRPDSNTGELFF | 14 | TRBJ2-2 | TRBV7-3
CASSLDAGIGNTIYF | 15 | TRBJ1-3 | TRBV11-2
CAWKRVPGYGYTF | 13 | TRBJ1-2 | TRBV30
CASSEESWTLGNTEAFF | 17 | TRBJ1-1 | TRBV2
CASSFDRNTEAFF | 13 | TRBJ1-1 | TRBV2
CASSPTGGRAFTQYF | 15 | TRBJ2-3 | TRBV7-2
CASRRSGETYNEQFF | 15 | TRBJ2-1 | TRBV19
CASSLGAANEKLFF | 14 | TRBJ1-4 | TRBV5-1
CASSEFGVNTEAFF | 14 | TRBJ1-1 | TRBV10-1
CASSLTPVGNTEAFF | 15 | TRBJ1-1 | TRBV5-8
CAWSRTGQTGGYTF | 14 | TRBJ1-2 | TRBV30